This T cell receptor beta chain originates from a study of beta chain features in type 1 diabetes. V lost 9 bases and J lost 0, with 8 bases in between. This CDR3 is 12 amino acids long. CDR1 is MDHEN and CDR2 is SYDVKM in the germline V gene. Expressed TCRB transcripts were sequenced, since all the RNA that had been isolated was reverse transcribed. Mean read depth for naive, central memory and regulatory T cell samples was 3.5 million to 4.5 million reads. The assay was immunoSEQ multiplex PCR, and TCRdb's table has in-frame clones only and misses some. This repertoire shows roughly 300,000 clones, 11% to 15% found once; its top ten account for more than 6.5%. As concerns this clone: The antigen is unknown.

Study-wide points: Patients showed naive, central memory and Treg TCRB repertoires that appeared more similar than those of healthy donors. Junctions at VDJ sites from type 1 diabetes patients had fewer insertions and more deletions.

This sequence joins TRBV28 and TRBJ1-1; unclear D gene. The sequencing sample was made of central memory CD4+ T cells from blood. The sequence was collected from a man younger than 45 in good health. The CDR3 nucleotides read TGTGCCAGTTCTTCCATGAACACTGAAGCTTTCTTT. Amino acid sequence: CASSSMNTEAFF. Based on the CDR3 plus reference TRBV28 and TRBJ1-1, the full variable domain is DVKVTQSSRYLVKRTGEKVFLECVQDMDHENMFWYRQDPGLGLRLIYFSYDVKMKEKGDIPEGYSVSREKKERFSLILESASTNQTSMYLCASSSMNTEAFFGQGTRLTVV.